The 12 T cell receptor beta chains reported below all come from one sample, sequenced in a study of T cell responses to AZD1222 COVID-19 vaccine (dated by TCRdb to about 2021). The library was produced with the immunoSEQ multiplex PCR assay. The clones in this table, taken by TCRdb from immuneACCESS, are in-frame only. Not every clone is retained; where verified, under half of the shortfall comes from an unresolved V gene, and the cause of the rest is unknown. The sample table holds about 180,000 clones, of which about 91% were seen once. The ten biggest clones cover 11% of the sample. The time point label here, explained by the study, means: about 28 days (+/-7) after the second vaccine dose. The sequences come from peripheral blood, collected 28 days after the second AZD1222 dose. These receptors were taken from an adult who received the AZD1222 COVID-19 vaccine.

A word on this clone: The junction departs from the called germline gene at one end, perhaps through a read error. The chain employs TRBV7-7 and TRBJ2-2; D may be TRBD1 or TRBD2 (5 bases each). Germline CDR1 is SSHAT and CDR2 is FNYEAQ (reference sequence). The CDR3 is 16 amino acids. For the CDR3, the DNA is TGTGCTAGCAGCCCTTCGGCAGGGAGGAACACCGGGGAGCTGTTTTTT. Protein sequence: CASSPSAGRNTGELFF.

The chain combines TRBV27 with TRBJ1-2, with 7 bases that match TRBD1. The CDR3 extends over 13 amino acids. V dropped 6 bases and J dropped 3; count of bases not matched to a gene: 4. Germline loops: CDR1 MNHEY, CDR2 SMNVEV (reference sequence). For the CDR3, the DNA is TGTGCCAGCAGAATAGACAGGGACTATGGCTACACCTTC. It encodes CASRIDRDYGYTF.

This chain connects TRBV7-8 to TRBJ2-1; 12 positions match TRBD1. The junction had 10 bases not matched to a gene; V was cut back by 5 bases and J by 8 bases. This CDR3 is 16 amino acids long. CDR1 is SGHVS, CDR2 FQNEAQ, per germline. CDR3 DNA: TGTGCCAGCAGCCCCGACGGGACAGGGGGCGGGGATGAGCAGTTCTTC. Protein product: CASSPDGTGGGDEQFF.

This chain joins TRBV5-4 and TRBJ2-7; D perhaps matches TRBD1 (5 bases). The germline gives CDR1 SGHNT, CDR2 YYREEE (reference sequence). CDR3 length equals 12 residues. Trimming left V 4 bases short and J 3 bases short, with 8 bases between. CDR3 amino acids: CASSIDSYEQYF. CDR3 bases: TGTGCCAGCAGCATAGACAGCTACGAGCAGTACTTC.

The V and J genes are TRBV6-5 and TRBJ1-5; a possible D gene is TRBD1 (6 bases). The V end lost 7 bases, the J end lost 4 bases, and 11 bases lay between the germline ends. The CDR3 has 13 residues. Looked up from germline, CDR1 is MNHEY and CDR2 is SVGAGI. The CDR3, as DNA: TGTGCCAGCACCGGACAGTTTAATCAGCCCCAGCATTTT. It codes for CASTGQFNQPQHF.

V is TRBV5-4 and J is TRBJ1-6; 10 bases agree with TRBD1. The V and J ends lost 3 bases and 8 bases, in that order; junction bases with no gene match: 5. Germline CDR1 is SGHNT and CDR2 is YYREEE (reference sequence). The CDR3 runs 15 residues. The CDR3 spells CASSYRDRGDSPLHF. In DNA form, the CDR3 reads TGTGCCAGCAGCTACCGGGACAGGGGTGATTCACCCCTCCACTTT.

In its sample, this clone was seen a few times. This rearrangement joins TRBV30 to TRBJ1-6; D is possibly TRBD1 (5 bases). Per germline, CDR1 GTSNPN and CDR2 SVGIG (reference sequence). V shed 2 bases and J shed 6 bases, with 14 bases lying between them. This CDR3 contains 15 residues. The CDR3 coding sequence is TGTGCCTGGAGTATTACGTCAGGGAGTAATTCACCCCTCCACTTT. Protein product: CAWSITSGSNSPLHF.

The rearrangement uses TRBV7-9 and TRBJ2-1, with 9 bases identical to TRBD2. Germline CDR1 SEHNR, CDR2 FQNEAQ (reference sequence). The CDR3 is made up of 18 amino acids. V was clipped by 4 bases and J by 5 bases; unmatched bases: 15. The CDR3 reads CASSSAVGLAGRHNEQFF. The CDR3 nucleotides read TGTGCCAGCAGCTCTGCTGTAGGTCTAGCGGGGAGGCACAATGAGCAGTTCTTC.

The chain joins TRBV7-2 to TRBJ2-7; D gene uncertain. V was pared by 0 bases and J by 5 bases, with 14 bases between. CDR3 length equals 15 residues. Germline CDR1 is SGHTA and CDR2 is FQGNSA. CDR3 nucleotides: TGTGCCAGCAGCTTAGCGCGTCCGGGTGGGGACGAGCAGTACTTC. It yields the protein CASSLARPGGDEQYF.

J is TRBJ1-5 and V is TRBV28; D not resolved. Trimming took 3 bases from V and 5 from J, leaving 5 bases between them. The CDR3 sequence is 12 residues long. CDR1 MDHEN and CDR2 SYDVKM come from the germline V gene. This chain's CDR3 is CASSLNDQPQHF. In DNA form, the CDR3 reads TGTGCCAGCAGTTTGAATGATCAGCCCCAGCATTTT.

The rearrangement uses TRBV23-1 and TRBJ2-1; tentatively, D is TRBD2 (5 bases). TRBV23-1 is reported as an ORF; its role is uncertain. There are 17 residues in the CDR3. Deletions cut 3 bases from V and 0 bases from J, with 15 bases between. The CDR3 protein is CASSHPRRRRSYNEQFF. The DNA of the CDR3 is TGCGCCAGCAGTCACCCACGGAGGCGCCGCTCCTACAATGAGCAGTTCTTC.

This chain connects TRBV7-9 to TRBJ2-7, with D perhaps matching TRBD2 (6 bases). CDR3 length: 12 residues. The V and J ends lost 5 bases and 5 bases respectively, with 10 bases between them. Germline lookup yields CDR1 SEHNR and CDR2 FQNEAQ (reference sequence). The CDR3 protein is CASSAGPDEQYF. CDR3 nucleotides: TGTGCCAGCAGCGCGGGACCTGACGAGCAGTACTTC.